One sample yielded the 5 T cell receptor beta chains listed below, sequenced in a study of early T cells in non-severe SARS-CoV-2 infection (dated by TCRdb to about 2021). Library generation was performed with 5' RACE. The listed sequencing device is NextSeq 500. TCRdb ran its own pipeline on the public reads, namely fastp trimming at Q25 and MiXCR clone calling, and kept in-frame beta chains. Identical CDR3 protein sequences are pooled into one entry, listed with their most common genes and DNA. Counted in this sample were about 87,000 distinct CDR3 sequences; 14% of them appeared once. Of the sample, 6.1% falls within the top ten clones. Sequencing input: whole blood. These receptors came from an adult who was a healthcare worker with PCR-confirmed SARS-CoV-2 infection or an uninfected control (not recorded which).

This clonotype appeared a few times. The rearrangement joins TRBV28 to TRBJ2-7; no reliable D call. Per germline, CDR1 MDHEN and CDR2 SYDVKM. The CDR3 runs 13 residues. V gave up 3 bases and J gave up 0 bases, with 6 bases separating them. CDR3 nucleotide sequence: TGTGCCAGCAGTTTTTTTGACTCCTACGAGCAGTACTTC. This encodes CASSFFDSYEQYF.

The CDR3 is CASSFQSRTVGLYF. CDR3 nucleotide sequence: TGTGCCAGCAGCTTCCAATCCCGGACAGTTGGTTTATACTTC. This chain uses TRBV5-6 with TRBJ2-7; D is possibly TRBD1 (6 bases). Germline lookup yields CDR1 SGHDT and CDR2 YYEEEE. CDR3 length: 14 amino acids. The V gene lost 2 bases and the J gene lost 13 bases, with 22 bases spanning the gap.

The rearrangement uses TRBV6-2 or TRBV6-3 and TRBJ2-7, with D tentatively TRBD1 (7 bases). V lost 10 bases to trimming and J lost 7 bases, with 14 bases between them. Germline-derived CDR1 and CDR2 are MNHEY and SVGEGT. The CDR3 runs 11 residues. The chain's CDR3 is CATQTGTEQYF. The CDR3 DNA sequence: TGTGCCACCCAGACAGGGACTGAGCAGTACTTC.

The chain employs TRBV9 and TRBJ2-7; weak D call: TRBD2 (6 bases). Between the trimmed V and J ends, which lost 1 base and 0 bases, there was a span of 11 bases. Germline V gene sequence: CDR1 SGDLS, CDR2 YYNGEE. This CDR3 has 15 residues. The CDR3 here is CASSVKGLDSYEQYF. The CDR3 nucleotides read TGTGCCAGCAGCGTAAAGGGACTCGACTCCTACGAGCAGTACTTC.

This clonotype was counted ten times or more. The chain employs TRBV28 and TRBJ2-1; the D gene is possibly TRBD2 (7 bases). Germline loops: CDR1 MDHEN, CDR2 SYDVKM. The CDR3 loop spans 13 amino acids. The germline V and J ends were trimmed by 6 bases and 8 bases, with 14 bases remaining between them. CDR3 residues: CASRYRAGDEQFF. DNA of the CDR3: TGTGCCAGCAGATACAGGGCGGGGGATGAGCAGTTCTTC.